This TCR beta chain was retrieved from a study of T cell responses to AZD1222 COVID-19 vaccine. The CDR3 covers 14 residues. Trimming removed 5 bases from V and 8 bases from J; junction bases left unmatched: 7. Germline CDR1 SQVTM, CDR2 ANQGSEA. TCRdb keeps only in-frame clones here, not all; method: immunoSEQ multiplex PCR. The table records roughly 35,000 clones, 75% to 90% of them present only once. This receptor was identified in an adult in good health. Sequencing used peripheral blood, obtained on day 0 of AZD1222 vaccination. The rearrangement uses TRBV29-1 and TRBJ1-4, with 11 bases aligning to TRBD1. This CDR3 reads CSVIGQGAREKLFF. CDR3 coding DNA: TGCAGCGTTATCGGACAGGGGGCTCGAGAAAAACTGTTTTTT.